The 27 T cell receptor beta chains below were found in one sample sequenced in a study of T cell responses to AZD1222 COVID-19 vaccine. The repertoire was sequenced with immunoSEQ multiplex PCR; TCRdb's copy has only in-frame clones and lacks some. The table lists approximately 110,000 clones, approximately 84% of them singletons. Sequenced material: peripheral blood, taken on day 0 of AZD1222 vaccination. Receptors were obtained from an adult in good health.

The genes are TRBV29-1 and TRBJ2-7; D might be TRBD1 (7 bases). The CDR3 sequence is 13 residues long. Germline CDR1 SQVTM, CDR2 ANQGSEA. Between the trimmed V and J ends, which lost 2 bases and 6 bases, there was a span of 14 bases. The CDR3 spells CSVERGQGGEQYF. The CDR3 DNA reads TGCAGCGTTGAACGCGGGCAGGGGGGCGAGCAGTACTTC.

V usage is TRBV10-1 and J usage is TRBJ1-1, with D perhaps matching TRBD1 (6 bases). The CDR3 consists of 17 residues. Trimming removed 7 bases from V and 4 bases from J, with 25 bases in between. Germline V gene lookup returns CDR1 WNHNN and CDR2 SYGVQD (reference sequence). The chain's CDR3 is CASKGGGRVTKITEAFF. DNA for the CDR3: TGCGCCAGCAAAGGGGGGGGCAGGGTTACCAAGATCACTGAAGCTTTCTTT.

The chain combines TRBV5-1 with TRBJ1-4, with 7 bases identical to TRBD1. The CDR3 runs 18 residues. Germline CDR1 and CDR2: SGHRS and YFSETQ. The V segment lost 0 bases and the J segment 0 bases; nucleotides outside the gene matches: 8. This CDR3 reads CASSLGPGGSTTNEKLFF. The DNA of the CDR3 is TGCGCCAGCAGCTTGGGGCCAGGGGGTAGTACAACTAATGAAAAACTGTTTTTT.

The chain recombines TRBV11-1 with TRBJ2-7, with TRBD2 matching over 9 bases. The CDR3 has 14 residues. Per the germline V gene, CDR1 is SGHAT and CDR2 is FQDESV (reference sequence). J gave up 0 bases and V 4 bases, and 1 base lay outside the gene matches. The DNA for the CDR3 is TGTGCCAGCAGCTCAGCGGGGGGCTCCTACGAGCAGTACTTC. Its translation: CASSSAGGSYEQYF.

This chain joins TRBV10-1 and TRBJ2-4, with TRBD1 matching over 10 bases. V was pared by 1 base and J by 1 base, with 10 bases of the junction left unmatched. This CDR3 is 19 amino acids long. In germline, CDR1 is WNHNN, CDR2 SYGVQD (reference sequence). The CDR3 reads CASSEYPRQGATAKNIQYF. The CDR3 nucleotides read TGCGCCAGCAGTGAGTACCCAAGACAGGGGGCGACGGCCAAAAACATTCAGTACTTC.

The rearrangement links TRBV20-1 to TRBJ1-4; a weak D match, TRBD1 (5 bases). Looked up from germline, CDR1 is DFQATT and CDR2 is SNEGSKA (reference sequence). The CDR3 runs to 13 residues. The germline V and J ends were trimmed by 3 bases and 3 bases, with 8 bases remaining between them. This chain's CDR3 is CSASSGANEKLFF. CDR3 in DNA: TGCAGTGCTAGTTCGGGGGCTAATGAAAAACTGTTTTTT.

The chain links TRBV7-2 to TRBJ2-1; D might be TRBD1 (5 bases). The germline V and J ends were trimmed by 1 base and 2 bases, with 6 bases remaining between them. This CDR3 is 14 amino acids long. CDR1 SGHTA and CDR2 FQGNSA come from the germline V gene. The CDR3 loop reads CASSLVGPYNEQFF. As DNA, the CDR3 is TGTGCCAGCAGCTTAGTGGGGCCCTACAATGAGCAGTTCTTC.

This clone was seen a handful of times. Other DNA sequences in the same sample also yield this CDR3. The chain employs TRBV7-2 and TRBJ2-3; D not certain. The V and J ends lost 1 base and 3 bases respectively, with 8 bases between them. The CDR3 consists of 14 residues. Germline V gene lookup returns CDR1 SGHTA and CDR2 FQGNSA. CDR3 amino acids: CASSLGASTDTQYF. The CDR3 nucleotides read TGTGCCAGCAGCTTAGGTGCCTCGACAGATACGCAGTATTTT.

The table lists this clone with a few counts. The chain employs TRBV6-5 and TRBJ1-4; unclear D gene. This CDR3 has 14 residues. In germline, CDR1 is MNHEY, CDR2 SVGAGI. Between the trimmed V and J ends, which lost 4 bases and 3 bases, there was a span of 9 bases. CDR3 sequence: CASSSVLSNEKLFF. The CDR3 nucleotides are TGTGCCAGCAGTTCAGTCCTGTCTAATGAAAAACTGTTTTTT.

V and J are TRBV11-3 and TRBJ2-3; 10 positions match TRBD1. Per the germline V gene, CDR1 is SGHNT and CDR2 is YENEEA. The CDR3 extends over 18 amino acids. V shed 5 bases, J shed 2 bases, and the junction held 13 bases outside the gene matches. The CDR3 reads CASSLSGWDRGNTDTQYF. In DNA, the CDR3 is TGTGCCAGCAGCCTCTCCGGTTGGGACAGGGGCAACACAGATACGCAGTATTTT.

The chain carries TRBV7-9 and TRBJ1-4; possibly TRBD1 for D (6 bases). With 5 bases removed from V and 7 bases from J, the gap between germline ends came to 11 bases. The CDR3 spans 13 residues. The V gene's germline CDR1 is SEHNR and CDR2 FQNEAQ (reference sequence). The CDR3 here is CASSRGGLEKLFF. The CDR3, as DNA: TGTGCCAGCAGCCGCGGGGGCCTTGAAAAACTGTTTTTT.

The chain has TRBV7-2 and TRBJ1-4; tentative D call: TRBD1 (5 bases). The CDR3 has 15 residues. Between the trimmed V and J ends, which lost 5 bases and 2 bases, there was a span of 12 bases. Germline values: CDR1 SGHTA, CDR2 FQGNSA. CDR3 amino acids: CASSPGPSTNEKLFF. DNA for the CDR3: TGTGCCAGCAGCCCGGGACCGTCGACTAATGAAAAACTGTTTTTT.

The rearrangement links TRBV9 to TRBJ2-5; D gene ambiguous. This CDR3 region has 15 residues. V was pared by 0 bases and J by 5 bases, with 14 bases between. Germline assignment: CDR1 SGDLS and CDR2 YYNGEE. Written as DNA, the CDR3 is TGTGCCAGCAGCGTAGTAGGGTTTTCTTGGGAGACCCAGTACTTC. Its translation: CASSVVGFSWETQYF.

The chain combines TRBV7-2 with TRBJ2-1, with 9 bases that match TRBD1. Germline V gene data show CDR1 as SGHTA and CDR2 as FQGNSA. V gave up 2 bases and J gave up 8 bases; unmatched junction bases: 16. The CDR3 loop spans 18 amino acids. The CDR3 protein is CASSLSSLFWDREHEQFF. The CDR3 DNA is TGTGCCAGCAGCTTATCTAGTCTGTTCTGGGACAGGGAACATGAGCAGTTCTTC.

The J gene is TRBJ2-1, the V gene TRBV10-3, with 8 bases aligning to TRBD2. There are 13 residues in the CDR3. Germline CDR1 reads ENHRY; CDR2 reads SYGVKD. J lost 6 bases, V lost 10 bases, and 8 bases had no gene match. The CDR3 DNA sequence: TGTGCCACTCGGGGTAGCGGGGCCAATGAGCAGTTCTTC. Encoded protein: CATRGSGANEQFF.

Only one count was recorded for this clone. V usage is TRBV18 and J usage is TRBJ2-7, with TRBD1 as a possible D gene (6 bases). Trimming shortened V by 3 bases and J by 5 bases, and 14 bases separated the two germline ends. Germline V gene sequence: CDR1 KGHSH, CDR2 LQKENI. This CDR3 comprises 14 residues. The CDR3 DNA follows: TGTGCCAGCTCACCCGGAACAGGGTTGGACGAGCAGTACTTC. This codes for CASSPGTGLDEQYF.

The chain couples TRBV18 to TRBJ2-5; 10 bases align to TRBD1. The CDR3 consists of 14 residues. J lost 7 bases, V lost 3 bases, and 5 bases had no gene match. Germline lookup yields CDR1 KGHSH and CDR2 LQKENI. The DNA for the CDR3 is TGTGCCAGCTCACCTGACAGGGGGCCGGGGACCCAGTACTTC. Translating gives CASSPDRGPGTQYF.

This clone has a handful of counts. The genes are TRBV15 and TRBJ2-7; 9 bases are a match to TRBD1. The CDR3 spans 16 residues. Trimming took 0 bases from V and 6 from J; bases not matched to a gene: 9. The germline CDR1 and CDR2 sequences are LNHNV and YYDKDF (reference sequence). CDR3 coding DNA: TGTGCCACCAGCAGAGATTTTGCGACAGGGGGAGGCGAGCAGTACTTC. Translated: CATSRDFATGGGEQYF.

This clone was seen just once. The chain employs TRBV5-1 and TRBJ1-5, with no clear D. Trimming took off 3 bases at V and 2 bases at J, with 9 bases between the two ends. Germline-derived CDR1 and CDR2 are SGHRS and YFSETQ. This CDR3 comprises 14 residues. DNA for the CDR3: TGCGCCAGCAGCTCGGGTGGGGGCAATCAGCCCCAGCATTTT. This translates into CASSSGGGNQPQHF.

This chain connects TRBV29-1 to TRBJ2-2, with 7 positions matching TRBD1. V was clipped by 6 bases and J by 0 bases; unmatched bases: 13. CDR3 length equals 17 residues. Germline CDR1 is SQVTM and CDR2 is ANQGSEA. The CDR3 nucleotides read TGCAGCGTCCTGACAGGGACAAAAAAGACGAACACCGGGGAGCTGTTTTTT. This gives the protein CSVLTGTKKTNTGELFF.

This sequence joins TRBV3-1 (or the pseudogene TRBV3-2) and TRBJ1-1; D perhaps matches TRBD1 (6 bases). Germline V gene lookup returns CDR1 LGHDT and CDR2 YNNKEL (reference sequence). V was shortened by 4 bases and J by 4 bases, with 13 bases between the two germline ends. The CDR3 is made up of 14 amino acids. CDR3 loop: CASSLRGLGTEAFF. Written as DNA, the CDR3 is TGTGCCAGCAGCCTAAGGGGGTTGGGCACTGAAGCTTTCTTT.

The rearrangement joins TRBV7-2 to TRBJ1-1; 7 bases are a match to TRBD1. CDR3 size: 13 residues. The V gene's germline CDR1 is SGHTA and CDR2 FQGNSA. Trimming cost V 4 bases and J 6 bases; bases outside gene matches: 5. The DNA of the CDR3 is TGTGCCAGCAGCTCCAGGGGGATGGCTGAAGCTTTCTTT. This sequence encodes CASSSRGMAEAFF.

The chain combines TRBV28 with TRBJ1-1; no definite D call. The V end was cut by 3 bases, the J end by 1 base, with 9 bases between. Germline CDR1 and CDR2: MDHEN and SYDVKM. The CDR3 is 14 amino acids. The CDR3 here is CASSFPQPNTEAFF. The CDR3 DNA follows: TGTGCCAGCAGTTTCCCACAACCGAACACTGAAGCTTTCTTT.

The table lists this clone with a few counts. This chain joins TRBV28 and TRBJ2-7; TRBD1 matches 12 bases. J was trimmed by 6 bases and V by 6 bases; bases with no gene match: 9. Germline V gives CDR1 MDHEN, CDR2 SYDVKM. This CDR3 region has 15 residues. The CDR3 reads CASSSPGQGAIEQYF. In nucleotides, the CDR3 is TGTGCCAGCAGCTCGCCGGGACAGGGGGCGATCGAGCAGTACTTC.

The chain is built from TRBV7-3 and TRBJ2-2, with D perhaps matching TRBD2 (5 bases). Trimming stripped 1 base from V and 3 bases from J, with 12 bases between. Germline CDR1 and CDR2: SGHTA and FQGTGA. The CDR3 length is 16 residues. The CDR3 sequence is CASSLSEGVDTGELFF. The DNA for the CDR3 is TGTGCCAGCAGCTTAAGTGAGGGTGTCGACACCGGGGAGCTGTTTTTT.

The J gene is TRBJ1-2, the V gene TRBV3-1 (or the pseudogene TRBV3-2); D unclear. Per the germline V gene, CDR1 is LGHDT and CDR2 is YNNKEL (reference sequence). The V and J ends lost 3 bases and 0 bases respectively, with 5 bases between them. The CDR3 covers 13 residues. DNA of the CDR3: TGTGCCAGCAGCCACCGGGCTAACTATGGCTACACCTTC. Protein sequence: CASSHRANYGYTF.

The J gene is TRBJ1-1, the V gene TRBV18, with 7 nucleotides matching TRBD1. The CDR3 length is 15 residues. The V gene's germline CDR1 is KGHSH and CDR2 LQKENI. Losses at the gene ends were 3 bases for V and 1 base for J; bases not matched to a gene: 5. CDR3 amino acids: CASSPAQGGNTEAFF. The CDR3 DNA is TGTGCCAGCTCACCGGCGCAGGGGGGGAACACTGAAGCTTTCTTT. The full variable domain, with the rest looked up from reference TRBV18 and TRBJ1-1, is NAGVMQNPRHLVRRRGQEARLRCSPMKGHSHVYWYRQLPEEGLKFMVYLQKENIIDESGMPKERFSAEFPKEGPSILRIQQVVRGDSAAYFCASSPAQGGNTEAFFGQGTRLTVV.